This T cell receptor beta chain was recorded in a study of human T cells and chemical hapten exposure. The sample's time point: patch test 3, about 24 weeks after DPC sensitization. Treatment indicated: therapeutic diphenylcyclopropenone sensitization with weekly scalp DPC. TCRdb independently ran MiXCR on the RACE reads; one entry per CDR3 protein. The repertoire holds about 64,000 distinct CDR3 sequences, 9.5% to 11% seen once, with about 2.3% in the top ten. This specimen consisted of whole blood, obtained in connection with sensitization to the hapten diphenylcyclopropenone (DPC). The receptor was isolated from a young woman with alopecia areata. Some clones in this sample may be carry-over from other donors' samples.

Here the CDR3 DNA reads TGCAGCGTTGCCGTAGCCCCAGGCCAGGCTGACTATGGCTACACCTTC. It translates to CSVAVAPGQADYGYTF. V usage is TRBV29-1 and J usage is TRBJ1-2; unclear D gene. Germline loops: CDR1 SQVTM, CDR2 ANQGSEA. The V gene lost 4 bases and the J gene lost 3 bases, with 21 bases spanning the gap. This CDR3 spans 16 amino acids.